One and the same sample provided the 11 T cell receptor beta chains below, sequenced in a study of T-cell memory formation after mild COVID-19. TCRdb redid the calling of the 5' RACE reads with MiXCR, one entry per CDR3 protein. The sample yields fewer than 250,000 distinct CDR3 sequences, roughly 27% seen once. The sample was PBMCs or a T cell subset sorted from them (not recorded which). Receptor source: an adult woman who had mild COVID-19 (a few samples of this study predate the infection). Cell type and time point are not known.

This chain links TRBV4-3 with TRBJ2-1; 13 nucleotides line up with TRBD2. CDR3 length: 16 residues. Unmatched junction bases numbered 4, after V lost 4 bases and J lost 4 bases. The germline V gene has CDR1 LGHNA and CDR2 YSLEER. Here the CDR3 reads CASSRGTSGIYNEQFF. The CDR3 DNA reads as TGCGCCAGCAGCCGAGGGACTAGCGGGATATACAATGAGCAGTTCTTC.

The CDR3 loop reads CASSLLAEYEQYF. Here the CDR3 DNA reads TGTGCCAGCAGCTTACTGGCTGAATACGAGCAGTACTTC. The rearrangement uses TRBV7-2 and TRBJ2-7; D call uncertain. V dropped 2 bases and J dropped 4 bases, with 9 bases sitting between them. Germline loops: CDR1 SGHTA, CDR2 FQGNSA. This CDR3 has 13 residues.

The chain has TRBV2 and TRBJ2-3, with 7 bases that match TRBD1. Germline values: CDR1 SNHLY, CDR2 FYNNEI. The V and J ends lost 7 bases and 0 bases, in that order; junction bases with no gene match: 10. This CDR3 has 16 amino acids. The CDR3 DNA is TGTGCCAGCATGGATATATACAGGGGAAGCACAGATACGCAGTATTTT. Encoded protein: CASMDIYRGSTDTQYF.

This clonotype has more than one count but fewer than ten. The V gene is TRBV25-1, the J gene TRBJ2-1; 7 nucleotides align to TRBD2. The trim removed 5 bases at V and 4 bases at J, leaving 8 bases unmatched. From germline, CDR1 is MGHDK and CDR2 SYGVNS. The CDR3 loop spans 15 amino acids. The CDR3 sequence is CASSLSGDGYNEQFF. CDR3 nucleotide sequence: TGTGCCAGCAGTCTGAGCGGGGACGGTTACAATGAGCAGTTCTTC.

The chain links TRBV24-1 to TRBJ2-5; a weak D match, TRBD2 (5 bases). The germline V and J ends were trimmed by 7 bases and 1 base, with 12 bases remaining between them. Germline-derived CDR1 and CDR2 are KGHDR and SFDVKD. CDR3 length equals 14 residues. The CDR3, as DNA: TGTGCCACCAGCGAGGGTGGAGTCCAAGAGACCCAGTACTTC. Its translation: CATSEGGVQETQYF.

The chain links TRBV3-1 to TRBJ2-1; TRBD2 aligns across 9 bases. Germline V gives CDR1 LGHDT, CDR2 YNNKEL (reference sequence). The CDR3 has 17 amino acids. J lost 8 bases, V lost 3 bases, and 14 bases had no gene match. The chain's CDR3 is CASSHGTSLEGMDEQFF. CDR3 DNA sequence: TGTGCCAGCAGCCACGGGACTAGCCTCGAAGGTATGGATGAGCAGTTCTTC.

V usage is TRBV29-1 and J usage is TRBJ2-3, with 12 bases that match TRBD2. Germline V lookup: CDR1 SQVTM, CDR2 ANQGSEA. The V gene end was trimmed by 4 bases and the J gene end by 2 bases; junction bases not matched to a gene: 7. The CDR3 length is 16 residues. In DNA, the CDR3 is TGCAGCGTTGCCGGGACTAGCGGGCTCCACACAGATACGCAGTATTTT. Amino acids: CSVAGTSGLHTDTQYF.

Worth noting for this clonotype: Being one base from a much bigger clone, this may be a read error. The CDR3 DNA sequence: TGCAGCGTTGGCGAATTCAATCAGCACCAGCATTTT. It specifies CSVGEFNQHQHF. This rearrangement joins TRBV29-1 to TRBJ1-5; no reliable D call. Per germline, CDR1 SQVTM and CDR2 ANQGSEA. This CDR3 comprises 12 residues.

The table lists this clonotype with a few counts. The rearrangement links TRBV20-1 to TRBJ2-1, with TRBD2 as a possible D gene (6 bases). V was clipped by 5 bases and J by 5 bases, with 10 bases between them. This CDR3 region has 12 residues. Germline V gene lookup returns CDR1 DFQATT and CDR2 SNEGSKA (reference sequence). CDR3 region: CSAAPGDNEQFF. The CDR3 nucleotides are TGCAGTGCTGCCCCGGGGGACAATGAGCAGTTCTTC.

This clonotype has a handful of counts. CDR3 nucleotide sequence: TGCGCCAGCAGTCCGGGACAGGGCTACCAAGAGACCCAGTACTTC. Its protein is CASSPGQGYQETQYF. The chain carries TRBV4-1 and TRBJ2-5, with 9 nucleotides matching TRBD1. The V segment lost 6 bases and the J segment 0 bases; nucleotides outside the gene matches: 5. Looked up from germline, CDR1 is MGHRA and CDR2 is YSYEKL. The length of the CDR3 is 15 residues.

The chain uses TRBV7-3 and TRBJ2-3; the D is unclear. The CDR3 length is 12 residues. Germline V gene data show CDR1 as SGHTA and CDR2 as FQGTGA. V dropped 5 bases and J dropped 3 bases, with 6 bases sitting between them. CDR3 in DNA: TGTGCCAGCAGCAACCAAACAGATACGCAGTATTTT. Its protein product is CASSNQTDTQYF.